Listed here are 7 T cell receptor beta chains from one sample, sequenced in a study of CXCR3-negative and CXCR3-positive naive CD8 T cells. Libraries of TRB cDNA were made by 5' RACE and carried UMIs. TCRdb re-called the 5' RACE reads, yielding one record per CDR3 amino acid sequence without DNA. The sample holds around 3,500 distinct CDR3 sequences. Sequenced input: naive CXCR3- CD8+ T cells from blood. Described subset: CD45RO-CCR7+CD27+CD95- naive CD8+ T cells lacking CXCR3 (TNR3-). The source is a human donor in good health. Some clones in this sample may be carry-over from other donors' samples.

This clonotype shows up as medium-sized (0.01 to 0.1%) by frequency. This rearrangement joins TRBV29-1 to TRBJ2-1; TCRdb returns TRBD1, unconfirmable since there is no DNA. This CDR3 contains 14 residues. In germline, CDR1 is SQVTM, CDR2 ANQGSEA. The CDR3 protein is CSVVGAGGSNEQFF.

This clonotype is deemed medium-sized by its frequency. This chain uses TRBV4-1 with TRBJ2-1. Looked up from germline, CDR1 is MGHRA and CDR2 is YSYEKL. The CDR3 consists of 12 residues. CDR3 amino acids: CASSKEGIEQFF.

Considering frequency, this clonotype is medium-sized (0.01 to 0.1%). J is TRBJ2-1 and V is TRBV29-1; TCRdb lists TRBD1, though no DNA is available to test this call. Germline V gene lookup returns CDR1 SQVTM and CDR2 ANQGSEA. The CDR3 has 16 residues. The CDR3 protein is CSVDGGTGQSYNEQFF.

This clonotype is deemed medium-sized (0.01 to 0.1%) by its frequency. The chain employs TRBV11-2 and TRBJ2-1; TCRdb picks TRBD1, but there is no DNA to check that call. The CDR3 totals 12 residues. CDR1 is SGHAT and CDR2 is FQNNGV in the germline V gene. The CDR3 sequence: CASSLDRGEQFF.

J is TRBJ2-1 and V is TRBV11-2; the D call of TRBD1 rests on TCRdb alone, since no DNA is present to check it. The CDR3 has 14 residues. Looked up from germline, CDR1 is SGHAT and CDR2 is FQNNGV. The CDR3 loop is CASSLVDRAPEQFF.

According to its frequency, this clonotype is medium-sized. The chain links TRBV11-3 to TRBJ2-1; the TCRdb D gene call, TRBD1, has no DNA to confirm it. The germline CDR1 and CDR2 sequences are SGHNT and YENEEA. This CDR3 comprises 18 residues. The chain's CDR3 is CASSPRGQRLGQDSEQFF. The variable domain in full, with the rest retrieved from reference TRBV11-3 and TRBJ2-1, is EAGVVQSPRYKIIEKKQPVAFWCNPISGHNTLYWYLQNLGQGPELLIRYENEEAVDDSQLPKDRFSAERLKGVDSTLKIQPAELGDSAVYLCASSPRGQRLGQDSEQFFGPGTRLTVL.

The rearrangement links TRBV6-6 to TRBJ2-1. Germline V gene data show CDR1 as MNHNY and CDR2 as SVGAGI (reference sequence). The CDR3 loop spans 12 amino acids. The chain's CDR3 is CASWSSYNEQFF.